A selection of T cell receptor beta chains follows, all from one sample in a study of blood T cells in healthy people across ages. A single record per CDR3 protein comes from TCRdb applying MiXCR to the 5' RACE reads. The top ten hold roughly 25% of the sample, which has roughly 730,000 distinct CDR3 sequences, 56% seen once. The sequenced sample was blood. These receptors all stem from a man in his forties in good health. Each CDR3 is given with its conserved first and last residue. A D gene is named only where the DNA matches it firmly. Clone size, where shown, is once, few, many, or a class for clones that have expanded.

clone_size j_call v_call d_call cdr3_nt cdr3_aa
once TRBJ2-5 TRBV7-3 TRBD2 TGTGCCAGCAGCCCCCGACTAGCGGGATATAGGGAGAATGAGCAGTACTTC CASSPRLAGYRENEQYF
few TRBJ2-6 TRBV27 . TGTGCCAGCAGTCCGCAGGGGCCGGGGGCCAACGTCCTGACTTTC CASSPQGPGANVLTF
. TRBJ2-3 TRBV12-3/TRBV12-4 TRBD2 TGTGCCAGCAGACCCGAATTAAATAGCGGGGGGGCTTGGACAGATACGCAGTATTTT CASRPELNSGGAWTDTQYF
. TRBJ2-1 TRBV5-1 TRBD2 TGCGCCAGCAGCACCGGGGTTAGCGGGGCGTCAGGGAATGAGCAGTTCTTC CASSTGVSGASGNEQFF
. TRBJ1-3 TRBV27 . TGTGCCAGCAGTTTAGGAAGGGACAGAAACACCATATATTTT CASSLGRDRNTIYF
. TRBJ2-7 TRBV7-2 . TGTGCCAGCACCCCGGCGGGGCGCGACTCCTACGAGCAGTACTTC CASTPAGRDSYEQYF
. TRBJ1-5 TRBV3-1 . TGTGCCAGCAGGCAGGAGGATTCTAAAAGGGGCAATCAGCCCCAGCATTTT CASRQEDSKRGNQPQHF
. TRBJ2-7 TRBV6-5 . TGTGCCAGCAGTGACAGGGAGGCCTACGAGCAGTACTTC CASSDREAYEQYF
. TRBJ2-7 TRBV27 TRBD1 TGTGCCAGCAGCCGGACGAGGCTTGGACAGGGACGAAACGAGCAGTACTTC CASSRTRLGQGRNEQYF
few TRBJ1-2 TRBV4-1 . TGCGCCAGCAGCCAAGATCGGTTCGCAGGCGCCTATGGCTACACCTTC CASSQDRFAGAYGYTF
. TRBJ1-6 TRBV5-6 TRBD1 TGTGCCAGCAGCCCGGACAGGGTTTCACCCCTCCACTTT CASSPDRVSPLHF
few TRBJ2-7 TRBV20-1 . TGCAGTGCCGTCTCTCCTGACGAGCAGTACTTC CSAVSPDEQYF
. TRBJ1-6 TRBV28 TRBD1 TGTGCCAACACCAGACAGGGGTATAATTCACCCCTCCACTTT CANTRQGYNSPLHF
few TRBJ2-5 TRBV5-1 TRBD1 TGCGCCAGCAGCTTCATCACAGGACAGGAAGAGACCCAGTACTTC CASSFITGQEETQYF
. TRBJ2-4 TRBV21-1 . TGTGCCAGCACCGCTAGCGGGAGAAACCCCAAAAACATTCAGTACTTC CASTASGRNPKNIQYF
few TRBJ1-6 TRBV5-5 . TGTGCCAGCAGCTGGAGGACTGTGACAGCTAACTATAATTCACCCCTCCACTTT CASSWRTVTANYNSPLHF
. TRBJ2-5 TRBV7-3 TRBD2 TGTGCCAGCAGCTTATCCGCTAGCGGGAGATTGGGAGAGCAGTACTTC CASSLSASGRLGEQYF
. TRBJ2-7 TRBV7-2 . TGTGCCAGCAGCGTCTTACAGGGTAGCTCCTACAATGAGCAGTACTTC CASSVLQGSSYNEQYF
few TRBJ1-2 TRBV7-2 TRBD1 TGTGCCAGCAGCTCTAATAAGGGACAGGGGGCGGAAGGCTACACCTTC CASSSNKGQGAEGYTF
. TRBJ2-1 TRBV5-8 TRBD2 TGTGCCAGCAGCTTGGAGGTAGCGGGAGTTCACAATGAGCAGTTCTTC CASSLEVAGVHNEQFF
. TRBJ2-1 TRBV29-1 TRBD1 TGCAGCGTTGCGGACAGGGTCGACAATGAGCAGTTCTTC CSVADRVDNEQFF
once TRBJ2-2 TRBV4-3 . TGCGCCAGCAGCCAAGGCGGTGGCACCGGGGAGCTGTTTTTT CASSQGGGTGELFF